The 17 T cell receptor beta chains below all came from one sample that was sequenced in a study of Graves' ophthalmopathy and Graves' hyperthyroidism. The authors amplified TCR beta CDR3 regions, and they did so from RNA transcripts for repertoire sequencing. RT-PCR in the first round used HTBI primers; a second-round multiplex PCR followed. TCRdb re-called the multiplex PCR reads with MiXCR, one entry per CDR3 protein. The sample holds about 700,000 distinct CDR3 sequences, 35% to 50% seen once. Input material: peripheral blood. The receptor set was obtained from an adult man with Graves' ophthalmopathy.

Only one count was recorded for this clonotype. Since a much larger clone is just one base distant, this may be a read error. A read error is likely, as this CDR3 ends without the conserved phenylalanine or tryptophan. The rearrangement joins TRBV25-1 to TRBJ2-7; D possibly corresponds to TRBD1 (5 bases). Per the germline V gene, CDR1 is MGHDK and CDR2 is SYGVNS. CDR3 length equals 14 residues. Between the trimmed V and J ends, which lost 6 bases and 6 bases, there was a span of 18 bases. CDR3 nucleotides: TGTGCCAGCAGCGCGTACCCGGAAAGGGGCGAGCAGTACCTC. As protein: CASSAYPERGEQYL.

This clonotype was seen more than once but under ten times. The chain is built from TRBV7-7 and TRBJ2-7; 11 nucleotides match TRBD2. The V and J ends lost 6 bases and 2 bases, in that order; junction bases with no gene match: 12. CDR1 is SSHAT, CDR2 FNYEAQ, per germline (reference sequence). CDR3 size: 17 residues. In nucleotides, the CDR3 is TGTGCCAGCAGACGGGAGGCTAGCGGGAGGAGTGCCTACGAGCAGTACTTC. Translation: CASRREASGRSAYEQYF.

V is TRBV19 and J is TRBJ2-5, with D unresolved. Germline lookup yields CDR1 LNHDA and CDR2 SQIVND (reference sequence). The CDR3 has 15 amino acids. Trimming took off 6 bases at V and 2 bases at J, with 16 bases between the two ends. The CDR3, as DNA: TGTGCCAGTAGCCATGGGAAGGGTTGGCAAGAGACCCAGTACTTC. Protein product: CASSHGKGWQETQYF.

This clonotype was counted a few times. The chain uses TRBV2 and TRBJ2-7; D is perhaps TRBD2 (5 bases). V lost 4 bases and J 3 bases, leaving 7 bases between the germline ends. This CDR3 is 12 amino acids long. CDR1 is SNHLY, CDR2 FYNNEI, per germline. The CDR3: CASSGGIYEQYF. The CDR3 DNA sequence: TGTGCCAGCAGTGGAGGGATCTACGAGCAGTACTTC.

This clonotype turned up a few times. The chain recombines TRBV7-9 with TRBJ2-7; 7 nucleotides align to TRBD1. Germline loops: CDR1 SEHNR, CDR2 FQNEAQ (reference sequence). With 5 bases clipped from V and 1 base from J, the junction kept 5 bases outside the gene matches. The CDR3 covers 14 residues. DNA for the CDR3: TGTGCCAGCAGCCCAAGGGGACAGTCCTACGAGCAGTACTTC. It is translated as CASSPRGQSYEQYF.

The V and J genes are TRBV14 and TRBJ1-1; D remains ambiguous. Deletions cut 1 base from V and 8 bases from J, with 8 bases between. There are 12 residues in the CDR3. The V gene's germline CDR1 is SGHDN and CDR2 FVKESK. The CDR3 reads CASSQGWREAFF. The CDR3 DNA follows: TGTGCCAGCAGCCAAGGTTGGAGGGAAGCTTTCTTT.

The rearrangement uses TRBV29-1 and TRBJ1-1; D uncertain. Trimming cost V 3 bases and J 5 bases, with 7 bases left between them. CDR3 size: 11 residues. Germline loops: CDR1 SQVTM, CDR2 ANQGSEA. DNA of the CDR3: TGCAGCGTTGATCTGACAACTGAAGCTTTCTTT. Protein sequence: CSVDLTTEAFF. Full variable domain (rest looked up from reference TRBV29-1 and TRBJ1-1): SAVISQKPSRDICQRGTSLTIQCQVDSQVTMMFWYRQQPGQSLTLIATANQGSEATYESGFVIDKFPISRPNLTFSTLTVSNMSPEDSSIYLCSVDLTTEAFFGQGTRLTVV.

Regarding this clonotype: Since a much larger clone is just one base distant, this may be a read error. The missing conserved phenylalanine or tryptophan at the end of this CDR3 makes a read error likely. This chain links TRBV2 with TRBJ1-1; unclear D gene. This CDR3 has 15 amino acids. CDR1 is SNHLY, CDR2 FYNNEI, per germline. V lost 4 bases to trimming and J lost 0 bases, with 12 bases between them. CDR3 region: CASSAIQIMNTEAFL. CDR3 sequence (DNA): TGTGCCAGCAGTGCTATACAGATCATGAACACTGAAGCTTTCCTT.

Comments on this clonotype: A clone one base away is much larger, so this may be a read error. The J gene is TRBJ1-2, the V gene TRBV7-9; TRBD1 matches at 7 bases. The CDR3 consists of 14 residues. Germline CDR1 SEHNR, CDR2 FQNEAQ (reference sequence). DNA for the CDR3: TGTGCCACCAGCCAAGGGACAGCGCTTGATGGCTACACCTTC. Encoded protein: CATSQGTALDGYTF.

The chain carries TRBV20-1 and TRBJ2-6, with TRBD1 identical over 11 bases. The CDR3 has 18 amino acids. The germline V gene has CDR1 DFQATT and CDR2 SNEGSKA (reference sequence). The V segment lost 6 bases and the J segment 2 bases; nucleotides outside the gene matches: 12. The CDR3 here is CSAVLPGQGGPGANVLTF. DNA of the CDR3: TGCAGTGCGGTTTTACCGGGACAGGGGGGTCCTGGGGCCAACGTCCTGACTTTC.

This clonotype has just one count. This sequence joins TRBV25-1 and TRBJ2-5, with 8 bases that match TRBD1. The CDR3 covers 15 residues. V dropped 5 bases and J dropped 0; count of bases not matched to a gene: 5. Germline-derived CDR1 and CDR2 are MGHDK and SYGVNS. The CDR3 here is CASSWTGNDQETQYF. The CDR3 coding sequence is TGTGCCAGCAGTTGGACAGGGAATGACCAAGAGACCCAGTACTTC.

The gene calls are TRBV7-9 and TRBJ2-5; 7 nucleotides match TRBD1. V lost 5 bases to trimming and J lost 5 bases; unmatched junction nucleotides: 5. Germline values: CDR1 SEHNR, CDR2 FQNEAQ (reference sequence). The CDR3 covers 13 residues. The CDR3 sequence is CASSKGAGETQYF. The CDR3 nucleotides are TGTGCCAGCAGCAAGGGGGCAGGCGAGACCCAGTACTTC.

This clonotype was seen a few times. This chain's CDR3 is CASSQVRPWGGNAEAFF. DNA of the CDR3: TGTGCCAGCAGCCAAGTCCGCCCTTGGGGGGGCAACGCTGAAGCTTTCTTT. This sequence joins TRBV14 and TRBJ1-1, with a tentative D call TRBD1 (6 bases). The germline V and J ends were trimmed by 1 base and 6 bases, with 21 bases remaining between them. CDR1 and CDR2 from the germline V gene are SGHDN and FVKESK. The CDR3 runs to 17 residues.

In this sample, this clonotype turned up a few times. The chain joins TRBV11-2 to TRBJ2-2; D tentatively reads TRBD1 or TRBD2 (5 bases each). This CDR3 region has 16 residues. The germline CDR1 and CDR2 sequences are SGHAT and FQNNGV. V dropped 5 bases and J dropped 1 base, with 14 bases sitting between them. The DNA for the CDR3 is TGTGCCAGCAGCACTAGACGACAGATGAACACCGGGGAGCTGTTTTTT. The encoded protein is CASSTRRQMNTGELFF.

The V and J genes are TRBV7-9 and TRBJ1-1, with D possibly being TRBD1 (5 bases). Deletions cut 5 bases from V and 0 bases from J, with 10 bases between. The germline CDR1 and CDR2 sequences are SEHNR and FQNEAQ (reference sequence). The CDR3 is made up of 14 amino acids. CDR3 region: CASSPRAMNTEAFF. CDR3 DNA: TGTGCCAGCAGCCCCAGGGCTATGAACACTGAAGCTTTCTTT.

This clonotype has just a few counts. The J gene is TRBJ2-5, the V gene TRBV20-1; the D gene is possibly TRBD2 (6 bases). Trimming removed 4 bases from V and 0 bases from J, with 9 bases in between. CDR1 is DFQATT, CDR2 SNEGSKA, per germline (reference sequence). The CDR3 runs to 13 residues. CDR3 loop: CSATGTYQETQYF. CDR3 bases: TGCAGTGCTACCGGGACTTACCAAGAGACCCAGTACTTC.

The genes are TRBV7-2 and TRBJ2-2; 16 positions agree with TRBD2. With V trimmed by 5 bases and J by 7 bases, 10 bases remained unmatched. The CDR3 is 18 residues long. Looked up from germline, CDR1 is SGHTA and CDR2 is FQGNSA. CDR3 coding DNA: TGTGCCAGCAGCCCCGGGACTAGCGGGAGGGCCCCCGGCGGGGAGCTGTTTTTT. Translation: CASSPGTSGRAPGGELFF.